A selection of T cell receptor beta chains follows, all from one sample in a study of blood T cell repertoires in COVID-19. TCRdb keeps only in-frame clones here, not all; method: immunoSEQ multiplex PCR. The data hold roughly 180,000 clones, with 80% to 90% observed a single time. Material: PBMCs or T cells enriched from blood (not recorded which). The receptors come from a man aged 35-49 years who had recovered from COVID-19. Both conserved end residues are part of each CDR3. Fields, in order: clone size, J gene, V gene, D gene, CDR3 DNA, CDR3 protein. D genes are given only for firm matches. Clone size is shown for a subset of rows, as once, few, many or a class of expanded clone.

size: NA
J: TRBJ1-2
V: TRBV4-1
D: NA
DNA: TGCGCCAGCAGCCCGCCTTGGCAGGGCTATGGCTACACCTTC
CDR3: CASSPPWQGYGYTF

size: few
J: TRBJ1-2
V: TRBV27
D: NA
DNA: TGTGCCAGCAGTTTTGCGGGCGGGTGGGCCCCTGGAGGCTACACCTTC
CDR3: CASSFAGGWAPGGYTF

size: NA
J: TRBJ1-1
V: TRBV7-3
D: NA
DNA: TGTGCCAGCAGCTTAACGGGCAGAGACACTGAAGCTTTCTTT
CDR3: CASSLTGRDTEAFF

size: NA
J: TRBJ2-1
V: TRBV10-1
D: NA
DNA: TGCGCCAGCAGTGGGAGCGCGGCAGATACCTACAATGAGCAGTTCTTC
CDR3: CASSGSAADTYNEQFF

size: NA
J: TRBJ1-1
V: TRBV3-1/TRBV3-2
D: TRBD1
DNA: TGTGCCAGCAGCCTTCACGGGACAGGGGGCGGTAACACTGAAGCTTTCTTT
CDR3: CASSLHGTGGGNTEAFF

size: NA
J: TRBJ2-3
V: TRBV27
D: TRBD2
DNA: TGTGCCAGCAGGTTAGCGGGAGGGCCCAAGGATACGCAGTATTTT
CDR3: CASRLAGGPKDTQYF

size: NA
J: TRBJ2-5
V: TRBV4-3
D: TRBD2
DNA: TGCGCCAGCAGCCAAGCTAGCGGGCTGTACCAAGAGACCCAGTACTTC
CDR3: CASSQASGLYQETQYF

size: NA
J: TRBJ2-1
V: TRBV7-3
D: TRBD2
DNA: TGTGCCAGCAGCTCAATCGGGACTAGCGGGAGGAATGAGCAGTTCTTC
CDR3: CASSSIGTSGRNEQFF

size: NA
J: TRBJ2-2
V: TRBV6-4
D: NA
DNA: TGTGCCAGCAGCGCAAGGGCAGGGACGAACACCGGGGAGCTGTTTTTT
CDR3: CASSARAGTNTGELFF

size: NA
J: TRBJ1-1
V: TRBV19
D: NA
DNA: TGTGCCAGTAGTATAGTACGGGTCCTGAACACTGAAGCTTTCTTT
CDR3: CASSIVRVLNTEAFF

size: NA
J: TRBJ1-2
V: TRBV7-4
D: TRBD1
DNA: TGTGCCAGCAGCTCCACAGGGGGCCCGCCTCGAGGCTACACCTTC
CDR3: CASSSTGGPPRGYTF

size: NA
J: TRBJ2-1
V: TRBV24-1
D: TRBD1
DNA: TGTGCCACCAGTGATTCCCGGACAGGGGTAGACAATGAGCAGTTCTTC
CDR3: CATSDSRTGVDNEQFF

size: few
J: TRBJ1-5
V: TRBV5-8
D: NA
DNA: TGTGCCAGCAGCTTTAACAGGGTACAGCCCCAGCATTTT
CDR3: CASSFNRVQPQHF

size: NA
J: TRBJ2-1
V: TRBV19
D: NA
DNA: TGTGCCAGTAGTTACTTAGCTGGCAATGAGCAGTTCTTC
CDR3: CASSYLAGNEQFF

size: once
J: TRBJ1-1
V: TRBV6-2/TRBV6-3
D: NA
DNA: TGTGCCAGCAGCTCAACCGGGACAAATCCTCTTCATGAAGCTTTCTTT
CDR3: CASSSTGTNPLHEAFF

size: few
J: TRBJ2-5
V: TRBV6-5
D: TRBD2
DNA: TGTGCCAGCAGTTACTCGACTAGCGGGAGACGACAGACCCAGTACTTC
CDR3: CASSYSTSGRRQTQYF

size: NA
J: TRBJ2-5
V: TRBV3-1/TRBV3-2
D: NA
DNA: TGTGCCAGCAGCCAAGACTCCGCGGATACCGAAGAGACCCAGTACTTC
CDR3: CASSQDSADTEETQYF

size: NA
J: TRBJ2-3
V: TRBV9
D: NA
DNA: TGTGCCAGCAGCGTCCGGAGGTCGGGGGGCGAAGATACGCAGTATTTT
CDR3: CASSVRRSGGEDTQYF

size: NA
J: TRBJ2-1
V: TRBV12-5
D: TRBD2
DNA: TGTGCTAGTGGCCGCCCCTCTGAGGCTAGCGGGAGTTTTGAGCAGTTCTTC
CDR3: CASGRPSEASGSFEQFF

size: once
J: TRBJ2-2
V: TRBV2
D: TRBD2
DNA: TGTGCCAGCAGCCCCCGTTCAGGGAGGGGCGGGGAGCTGTTTTTT
CDR3: CASSPRSGRGGELFF

size: NA
J: TRBJ2-2
V: TRBV6-2/TRBV6-3
D: TRBD2
DNA: TGTGCCAGCAGCCCGGGACTAGCGGGGGTAAACACCGGGGAGCTGTTTTTT
CDR3: CASSPGLAGVNTGELFF

size: once
J: TRBJ1-2
V: TRBV18
D: NA
DNA: TGTGCCAGCTCACAACCGAGGGTCCGTGGCTACACCTTC
CDR3: CASSQPRVRGYTF

size: NA
J: TRBJ2-5
V: TRBV7-7
D: TRBD1
DNA: TGTGCCAGCAGCCAAACCCGCGGACAGGCCGAGACCCAGTACTTC
CDR3: CASSQTRGQAETQYF

size: NA
J: TRBJ1-1
V: TRBV5-1
D: NA
DNA: TGCGCCAGTACCCCGACAGGCCAAATGAACACTGAAGCTTTCTTT
CDR3: CASTPTGQMNTEAFF

size: NA
J: TRBJ1-2
V: TRBV7-9
D: TRBD1
DNA: TGTGCCAGCAGCCCTCCAGGGGGCGCTAACTATGGCTACACCTTC
CDR3: CASSPPGGANYGYTF

size: NA
J: TRBJ1-1
V: TRBV6-5
D: NA
DNA: TGTGCCAGCAGTTACTCAACACAGGGCCGAAACACTGAAGCTTTCTTT
CDR3: CASSYSTQGRNTEAFF

size: NA
J: TRBJ1-5
V: TRBV6-6
D: TRBD1
DNA: TGTGCCAGCAAAGAGACAGGGAATCAGCCCCAGCATTTT
CDR3: CASKETGNQPQHF